This T cell receptor (beta chain) derives from a study of blood T cell repertoires in COVID-19. The CDR3 spans 14 residues. With 8 bases clipped from V and 0 bases from J, the junction kept 2 bases outside the gene matches. The V gene's germline CDR1 is MNHEY and CDR2 SMNVEV (reference sequence). Assay: immunoSEQ multiplex PCR; the TCRdb copy retains only in-frame clones and omits some. This table holds around 200,000 clones, approximately 85% found once. The sequencing sample was made of peripheral blood. The chain carries TRBV27 and TRBJ2-4; 9 bases match TRBD2. The receptor was isolated from a man aged 60 to 75 with acute or convalescent COVID-19. CDR3 DNA: TGTGCCAGCTCGCGGGAGGGAGCCAAAAACATTCAGTACTTC. It specifies CASSREGAKNIQYF.